The 19 T cell receptor beta chains below were found in one sample sequenced in a study of response to subunit inactivated influenza vaccine. TCRdb re-called the RT-PCR reads with MiXCR, one entry per CDR3 protein. The table lists some 150,000 distinct CDR3 sequences, approximately 12% of them singletons. The same specimen was also included in a second study, on T cells expressing NK-cell markers. That report adds: TCR beta libraries carry UMIs added by 5'RACE template switching.

The input for sequencing was CD8+ T cells sorted from PBMCs, taken about 11 days after vaccination. The source of these receptors is a man aged 50-60 years who received an inactivated influenza vaccine.

There are a few counts of this clonotype. The genes are TRBV10-2 and TRBJ2-3, with TRBD2 matching over 8 bases. The V gene end was trimmed by 4 bases and the J gene end by 7 bases; junction bases not matched to a gene: 10. The CDR3 totals 15 residues. Germline V CDR1 and CDR2: WSHSY, SAAADI. DNA for the CDR3: TGCGCCAGCAGTGTGGCGGGGGGTTCACAGAATACGCAGTATTTT. The encoded protein is CASSVAGGSQNTQYF.

This clonotype was seen more than once but under ten times. The V gene is TRBV7-2, the J gene TRBJ1-6; TRBD1 might be the D (6 bases). From germline, CDR1 is SGHTA and CDR2 FQGNSA. The CDR3 totals 16 residues. The V end lost 5 bases, the J end lost 5 bases, and 16 bases lay between the germline ends. As DNA, the CDR3 is TGTGCCAGCAGCACCTCCATGGACAGAGATAATTCACCCCTCCACTTT. Translation gives CASSTSMDRDNSPLHF. Together with reference TRBV7-2 and TRBJ1-6, the CDR3 gives the full variable domain: GAGVSQSPSNKVTEKGKDVELRCDPISGHTALYWYRQSLGQGLEFLIYFQGNSAPDKSGLPSDRFSAERTGGSVSTLTIQRTQQEDSAVYLCASSTSMDRDNSPLHFGNGTRLTVT.

This clonotype has at least ten counts. V is TRBV4-2 and J is TRBJ2-3, with no clear D. Germline CDR1 LGHNA, CDR2 YNFKEQ. The CDR3 is 14 amino acids. Trimming removed 0 bases from V and 1 base from J, with 5 bases in between. The DNA for the CDR3 is TGTGCCAGCAGCCAAGAGTATGGCACAGATACGCAGTATTTT. Amino acid sequence: CASSQEYGTDTQYF.

This clonotype has a handful of counts. The genes are TRBV20-1 and TRBJ1-1; D unresolved. The CDR3 length is 13 residues. Trimming took off 0 bases at V and 3 bases at J, with 8 bases between the two ends. Germline V gene sequence: CDR1 DFQATT, CDR2 SNEGSKA (reference sequence). The CDR3: CSARDSQYTEAFF. CDR3 sequence (DNA): TGCAGTGCTAGAGATTCACAATACACTGAAGCTTTCTTT.

The chain recombines TRBV15 with TRBJ2-1, with 7 nucleotides matching TRBD2. V was clipped by 5 bases and J by 6 bases; unmatched bases: 13. Germline V gene lookup returns CDR1 LNHNV and CDR2 YYDKDF (reference sequence). The CDR3 runs to 16 residues. The CDR3 sequence is CATSPLLWEGPNEQFF. CDR3 in DNA: TGTGCCACCAGCCCCCTTTTGTGGGAGGGCCCCAATGAGCAGTTCTTC.

This clonotype is a singleton in its sample. The chain uses TRBV4-2 and TRBJ2-7; no firm D call. Per germline, CDR1 LGHNA and CDR2 YNFKEQ. CDR3 length: 11 amino acids. Trimming took off 0 bases at V and 4 bases at J, with 1 base between the two ends. CDR3 DNA: TGTGCCAGCAGCCAAGAGTACGAGCAGTACTTC. It is translated as CASSQEYEQYF.

This clonotype was seen only a few times. The chain carries TRBV9 and TRBJ2-3; D tentatively fits TRBD1 or TRBD2 (5 bases each). Looked up from germline, CDR1 is SGDLS and CDR2 is YYNGEE. The CDR3 length is 15 residues. V lost 4 bases and J 2 bases, leaving 14 bases between the germline ends. CDR3: CASSLTGDPTDTQYF. CDR3 nucleotides: TGTGCCAGCAGCCTTACCGGGGACCCCACAGATACGCAGTATTTT.

This clonotype was detected only a few times. The chain links TRBV6-5 to TRBJ2-3, with 12 bases aligning to TRBD2. Germline V gene lookup returns CDR1 MNHEY and CDR2 SVGAGI. The CDR3 is 16 amino acids. Losses at the gene ends were 2 bases for V and 5 bases for J; bases not matched to a gene: 5. The CDR3 nucleotides are TGTGCCAGCAGTTACCCTAGCGGGGGGGCAAAAGATACGCAGTATTTT. Translating it yields CASSYPSGGAKDTQYF.

This clonotype has a handful of counts. The chain is built from TRBV5-1 and TRBJ2-1; 9 bases align to TRBD2. In germline, CDR1 is SGHRS, CDR2 YFSETQ. This CDR3 spans 13 amino acids. Trimming took 4 bases from V and 7 from J; bases not matched to a gene: 3. The CDR3 is CASSLAGPNEQFF. The CDR3 region has the DNA TGCGCCAGCAGCCTAGCGGGGCCGAATGAGCAGTTCTTC.

Comments on this clonotype: A single base separates this from a much larger clone, so it may be a read error. V usage is TRBV11-1 and J usage is TRBJ2-5; D is uncertain. CDR3 length: 10 amino acids. The germline V gene encodes CDR1 SGHAT and CDR2 FQDESV (reference sequence). CDR3 sequence: CTSRGETQYF. CDR3 nucleotide sequence: TGTACCAGCAGAGGAGAGACCCAGTACTTC.

This clonotype was seen many times. This chain uses TRBV28 with TRBJ2-7; unclear D gene. The CDR3 runs to 13 residues. Germline V gene sequence: CDR1 MDHEN, CDR2 SYDVKM. Deletions cut 3 bases from V and 3 bases from J, with 9 bases between. CDR3 sequence reads: CASSFGGYYEQYF. Written as DNA, the CDR3 is TGTGCCAGCAGTTTTGGCGGATACTACGAGCAGTACTTC.

This clonotype was counted many times. The rearrangement links TRBV7-9 to TRBJ2-7; D is perhaps TRBD1 or TRBD2 (5 bases each). CDR1 and CDR2 from the germline V gene are SEHNR and FQNEAQ (reference sequence). This CDR3 spans 15 amino acids. The V end lost 5 bases, the J end lost 4 bases, and 18 bases lay between the germline ends. The CDR3 region has the DNA TGTGCCAGCAGCCCTACCTCCGGTGGGGGTTACGAGCAGTACTTC. Protein product: CASSPTSGGGYEQYF.

V gene TRBV6-2 or TRBV6-3 combines with J gene TRBJ1-1, with D possibly TRBD1 on 5 matching bases. Trimming removed 2 bases from V and 8 bases from J, with 21 bases in between. The germline V gene encodes CDR1 MNHEY and CDR2 SVGEGT. The CDR3 contains 16 residues. The CDR3 sequence: CASSYPPRTTATEAFF. DNA for the CDR3: TGTGCCAGCAGTTACCCCCCGAGGACAACAGCGACGGAAGCTTTCTTT.

This clonotype was detected a few times. The chain combines TRBV15 with TRBJ1-4; no clear D gene. V dropped 0 bases and J dropped 2 bases, with 7 bases sitting between them. CDR1 and CDR2 from the germline V gene are LNHNV and YYDKDF (reference sequence). This CDR3 region has 15 residues. CDR3 in amino acids: CATSREQATNEKLFF. The CDR3 DNA follows: TGTGCCACCAGCAGAGAGCAGGCTACTAATGAAAAACTGTTTTTT.

Only a few counts were recorded for this clonotype. This sequence joins TRBV6-1 and TRBJ2-5; TRBD2 is a possible D gene (6 bases). V lost 8 bases, J lost 0 bases, and 13 bases lay in between. CDR1 is MNHNS and CDR2 is SASEGT in the germline V gene. The CDR3 sequence is 14 residues long. As DNA, the CDR3 is TGTGCCAGCTCTAACACGGGGGACCAAGAGACCCAGTACTTC. Translating it yields CASSNTGDQETQYF.

This rearrangement joins TRBV4-3 to TRBJ2-7; TRBD2 matches 11 bases. The CDR3 has 18 residues. The germline gives CDR1 LGHNA, CDR2 YSLEER. Losses at the gene ends were 3 bases for V and 2 bases for J; bases not matched to a gene: 12. DNA of the CDR3: TGCGCCAGCAGCCAGGGCCCTAGCGGGGGGTCCCTTGCCTACGAGCAGTACTTC. It translates to CASSQGPSGGSLAYEQYF.

There are a few counts of this clonotype. The J gene is TRBJ2-5, the V gene TRBV7-2, with 9 bases fitting TRBD2. The CDR3 extends over 17 amino acids. Germline lookup yields CDR1 SGHTA and CDR2 FQGNSA. V lost 1 base, J lost 4 bases, and 10 bases stayed unmatched. The CDR3 reads CASSLGYSGGAGETQYF. The CDR3 DNA reads TGTGCCAGCAGCTTAGGGTATAGCGGGGGTGCCGGAGAGACCCAGTACTTC.

This clonotype was observed a handful of times. V gene TRBV7-9 combines with J gene TRBJ1-5; 8 bases align to TRBD1. Unmatched junction bases numbered 7, after V lost 5 bases and J lost 4 bases. Germline-derived CDR1 and CDR2 are SEHNR and FQNEAQ (reference sequence). The CDR3 has 15 amino acids. The DNA of the CDR3 is TGTGCCAGCAGCCATACCGGGACAGGAAATCAGCCCCAGCATTTT. Its protein is CASSHTGTGNQPQHF.

This clonotype was detected only a few times. The rearrangement uses TRBV7-9 and TRBJ1-1; 7 nucleotides agree with TRBD1. This CDR3 has 14 amino acids. Looked up from germline, CDR1 is SEHNR and CDR2 is FQNEAQ (reference sequence). Trimming at V came to 5 bases and at J to 8 bases, leaving 11 bases not matched to a gene. CDR3 amino acids: CASSGETGIFEAFF. CDR3 bases: TGTGCCAGCAGCGGGGAGACAGGGATATTCGAAGCTTTCTTT. Full variable domain (missing parts from reference TRBV7-9 and TRBJ1-1): DTGVSQNPRHKITKRGQNVTFRCDPISEHNRLYWYRQTLGQGPEFLTYFQNEAQLEKSRLLSDRFSAERPKGSFSTLEIQRTEQGDSAMYLCASSGETGIFEAFFGQGTRLTVV.